The 28 T cell receptor beta chains given below trace back to one sample, sequenced in a study of molecular identifiers for immune sequencing clone quantification. TCRdb re-analysed the PCR reads in MiXCR, keeping a single row per CDR3 protein. The table lists hundreds of thousands of distinct CDR3 sequences, around 25% of them singletons. The specimen was naive CD8+ T cells from blood, with Jurkat cell RNA spiked in. Described subset: FACS-sorted CD8+CD4-CCR7+CD45RA+ naive T cells. These receptors originate from a human donor in good health. Some libraries in this study had Jurkat cell RNA spiked in.

This clonotype was counted once. A much larger clone is a single base away; this may be a read error. This chain connects TRBV18 to TRBJ1-1; D not certain. V was clipped by 2 bases and J by 3 bases, with 13 bases between them. Germline CDR1 and CDR2: KGHSH and LQKENI. The CDR3 totals 15 residues. The CDR3 region is CASSPYEVWDTEAFF. In DNA form, the CDR3 reads TGTGCCAGCTCACCATATGAGGTCTGGGACACTGAAGCTTTCTTT.

This clonotype was counted once. A much larger clone is a single base away; this may be a read error. V usage is TRBV9 and J usage is TRBJ2-3, with D unresolved. CDR3 length: 15 amino acids. Germline CDR1 is SGDLS and CDR2 is YYNGEE. CDR3 in DNA: TGTGCCAACAGCGTAGGAGACTTTAGCACAGATACGCAGTATTTT. Translated, it gives CANSVGDFSTDTQYF.

This chain links TRBV4-1 with TRBJ2-1; 8 nucleotides line up with TRBD2. V shed 3 bases and J 2 bases; nucleotides not matched to a gene: 3. Looked up from germline, CDR1 is MGHRA and CDR2 is YSYEKL. This CDR3 is 15 amino acids long. CDR3 sequence reads: CASSHPGLAYNEQFF. The CDR3 DNA is TGCGCCAGCAGCCATCCGGGACTAGCCTACAATGAGCAGTTCTTC.

This chain links TRBV13 with TRBJ2-7; the match to TRBD2 covers 7 bases. This CDR3 has 15 residues. CDR1 PRHDT and CDR2 FYEKMQ come from the germline V gene (reference sequence). The trim removed 5 bases at V and 3 bases at J, leaving 10 bases unmatched. The CDR3 sequence is CASSVGEGSFYEQYF. The CDR3 DNA reads as TGTGCCAGCAGCGTTGGGGAGGGGTCCTTCTACGAGCAGTACTTC. The full variable domain, its missing parts supplied by reference TRBV13 and TRBJ2-7, is AAGVIQSPRHLIKEKRETATLKCYPIPRHDTVYWYQQGPGQDPQFLISFYEKMQSDKGSIPDRFSAQQFSDYHSELNMSSLELGDSALYFCASSVGEGSFYEQYFGPGTRLTVT.

As concerns this clonotype: This may come from a read error, since a much larger clone is one base off. The chain joins TRBV4-3 to TRBJ2-7, with 8 bases aligning to TRBD2. J was trimmed by 2 bases and V by 5 bases; bases with no gene match: 8. From germline, CDR1 is LGHNA and CDR2 YSLEER. The CDR3 has 15 amino acids. The CDR3: CASSGTRGLTYEQYF. In DNA, the CDR3 is TGCGCCAGCAGCGGGACTAGAGGCCTTACCTACGAGCAGTACTTC.

This clonotype has ten or more counts. The rearrangement uses TRBV5-1 and TRBJ2-7; no definite D call. The length of the CDR3 is 15 residues. V was cut by 4 bases and J by 0 bases, with 14 bases left in between. Germline V gene sequence: CDR1 SGHRS, CDR2 YFSETQ. This CDR3 is CASSTSGPSSYEQYF. The CDR3 DNA reads as TGCGCCAGCAGCACTTCCGGACCGAGCTCCTACGAGCAGTACTTC.

This chain uses TRBV6-5 with TRBJ2-7; D might be TRBD2 (6 bases). The V and J ends lost 4 bases and 4 bases respectively, with 14 bases between them. The CDR3 loop spans 14 amino acids. Germline V gene sequence: CDR1 MNHEY, CDR2 SVGAGI. The CDR3 nucleotides read TGTGCCAGCAGTTCGGGACTCTCGAGGTACGAGCAGTACTTC. Residues: CASSSGLSRYEQYF.

The chain recombines TRBV27 with TRBJ2-3; D is unclear. Trimming removed 3 bases at V and 5 bases at J, with 12 bases between. CDR3 size: 14 residues. Germline V CDR1 and CDR2: MNHEY, SMNVEV (reference sequence). CDR3 DNA: TGTGCCAGCAGTTTTGGGATGGAAATAGATACGCAGTATTTT. Protein product: CASSFGMEIDTQYF.

Details on this clonotype: A much larger clone sits a single nucleotide away, making a read error possible. J is TRBJ1-1 and V is TRBV29-1; possibly TRBD1 for D (6 bases). The CDR3 has 12 amino acids. The ends were cut back, 5 bases at V and 1 base at J, with 8 bases in the middle. Germline lookup yields CDR1 SQVTM and CDR2 ANQGSEA. As DNA, the CDR3 is TGCAGCGTTACAGGGTCGAACACTGAAGCTTTCTTT. Residues: CSVTGSNTEAFF.

As for this clonotype: A much larger clonotype is one base distant, so this may be a read error. This chain joins TRBV6-5 and TRBJ2-2, with D hard to call. The CDR3 length is 12 residues. Trimming cost V 7 bases and J 8 bases, with 11 bases left between them. CDR1 and CDR2 from the germline V gene are MNHEY and SVGAGI. The DNA for the CDR3 is TGTGCCAGCAATTCCCGAGCGGGGGAGCTGTTTTTT. Amino acids: CASNSRAGELFF.

At least ten counts were recorded for this clonotype. Relative to the germline gene, one junction end is altered; a read error may explain this. This chain connects TRBV5-6 to TRBJ2-7; 7 bases line up with TRBD2. Germline-derived CDR1 and CDR2 are SGHDT and YYEEEE. The CDR3 is 11 amino acids. The CDR3 sequence is CASSFGDYRHF. CDR3 nucleotide sequence: TGTGCCAGCAGCTTCGGGGACTACCGTCACTTC.

This clonotype was observed a handful of times. In DNA form, the CDR3 reads TGTGCCAGCAGCTTTTCCAGGACTAGCGGTGCAGGCAGCACCGGGGAGCTGTTTTTT. Protein product: CASSFSRTSGAGSTGELFF. V is TRBV7-6 and J is TRBJ2-2, with 10 bases lining up with TRBD2. V dropped 3 bases and J dropped 4; count of bases not matched to a gene: 14. In germline, CDR1 is SGHVS, CDR2 FNYEAQ. The CDR3 is 19 amino acids.

Note on this clonotype: An end of the junction differs from the germline gene, which may be a read error. This chain connects TRBV15 to TRBJ1-5, with D hard to call. Germline-derived CDR1 and CDR2 are LNHNV and YYDKDF (reference sequence). This CDR3 contains 14 residues. CDR3 sequence: CATSSGFSNQPQHF. The CDR3 DNA follows: TGTGCCACCAGTAGTGGGTTTAGTAATCAGCCCCAACATTTT.

This chain links TRBV4-1 with TRBJ2-7, with 9 bases identical to TRBD2. V lost 1 base, J lost 0 bases, and 7 bases stayed unmatched. Per the germline V gene, CDR1 is MGHRA and CDR2 is YSYEKL. The length of the CDR3 is 17 residues. The CDR3 coding sequence is TGCGCCAGCAGCCAAGTGGCTAGCGGGATCGCCTCCTACGAGCAGTACTTC. Encoded protein: CASSQVASGIASYEQYF.

The table lists this clonotype with many counts. The rearrangement uses TRBV5-1 and TRBJ1-1; 8 bases are a match to TRBD1. The V segment lost 4 bases and the J segment 4 bases; nucleotides outside the gene matches: 6. The CDR3 has 14 residues. Germline V gene sequence: CDR1 SGHRS, CDR2 YFSETQ. CDR3 sequence: CASSAGQGLTEAFF. CDR3 sequence (DNA): TGCGCCAGCAGCGCTGGACAGGGCCTCACTGAAGCTTTCTTT.

Many counts were recorded for this clonotype. V gene TRBV6-2 or TRBV6-3 combines with J gene TRBJ2-6; D is ambiguous. The CDR3 is 13 amino acids. Germline V gene lookup returns CDR1 MNHEY and CDR2 SVGEGT. V was trimmed by 7 bases and J by 2 bases, leaving 6 bases between them. CDR3 loop: CASNSAGANVLTF. CDR3 nucleotide sequence: TGTGCCAGCAATTCTGCTGGGGCCAACGTCCTGACTTTC.

In this sample, this clonotype turned up many times. This chain links TRBV11-2 with TRBJ1-1; no clear D. The germline CDR1 and CDR2 sequences are SGHAT and FQNNGV. CDR3 size: 16 residues. V lost 4 bases to trimming and J lost 2 bases, with 17 bases between them. The CDR3 coding sequence is TGTGCCAGCAGCTCTATAACAGAGGACGTAAACACTGAAGCTTTCTTT. This encodes CASSSITEDVNTEAFF.

On this clonotype itself: The missing conserved phenylalanine or tryptophan at the end of this CDR3 makes a read error likely. The chain links TRBV24-1 to TRBJ2-1; 11 bases map to TRBD2. Germline V gene sequence: CDR1 KGHDR, CDR2 SFDVKD. Trimming cost V 9 bases and J 3 bases; bases outside gene matches: 3. This CDR3 comprises 14 residues. DNA for the CDR3: TGTGCCACCTCTAGCGGGGGGAACTACAATGAGCAGTTCCTC. This codes for CATSSGGNYNEQFL.

J is TRBJ1-6 and V is TRBV19, with 9 bases lining up with TRBD1. The CDR3 is 14 amino acids. V shed 5 bases, J shed 10 bases, and the junction held 6 bases outside the gene matches. Germline V gene data show CDR1 as LNHDA and CDR2 as SQIVND (reference sequence). CDR3 protein: CASSEWTGESPLHF. The CDR3 region has the DNA TGTGCCAGTAGTGAATGGACAGGGGAATCACCCCTCCACTTT. Looking up the rest from reference TRBV19 and TRBJ1-6 gives the full variable domain: DGGITQSPKYLFRKEGQNVTLSCEQNLNHDAMYWYRQDPGQGLRLIYYSQIVNDFQKGDIAEGYSVSREKKESFPLTVTSAQKNPTAFYLCASSEWTGESPLHFGNGTRLTVT.

This chain joins TRBV19 and TRBJ2-2, with D tentatively TRBD1 (5 bases). Trimming removed 10 bases at V and 4 bases at J, with 16 bases between. Germline CDR1 reads LNHDA; CDR2 reads SQIVND (reference sequence). The CDR3 is 14 residues long. CDR3 nucleotides: TGTGCCACCGATGCAGGGTCGAGCACCGGGGAGCTGTTTTTT. Translation: CATDAGSSTGELFF.

This rearrangement joins TRBV12-5 to TRBJ2-1, with TRBD2 identical over 10 bases. The CDR3 loop spans 16 amino acids. Germline loops: CDR1 LGHNT, CDR2 FRNRAP. V was clipped by 4 bases and J by 6 bases; unmatched bases: 9. The DNA for the CDR3 is TGTGCTAGTGGTTCGTTACTAGCGGGAAGTTCCAATGAGCAGTTCTTC. As protein: CASGSLLAGSSNEQFF.

This clonotype was counted many times. The V call is TRBV20-1, the J call TRBJ2-7; 11 bases fit TRBD2. CDR3 length: 18 amino acids. J was trimmed by 4 bases and V by 4 bases; bases with no gene match: 18. The germline V gene has CDR1 DFQATT and CDR2 SNEGSKA (reference sequence). Here the CDR3 DNA reads TGCAGTGCTACCGACCCGGACCGTGGGACTAGCGGACTATACGAGCAGTACTTC. It is translated as CSATDPDRGTSGLYEQYF.

Remarks on this clonotype: The junction shows a germline mismatch at one end, possibly a read error. The chain uses TRBV3-1 and TRBJ1-2; tentative D call: TRBD1 (5 bases). The CDR3 totals 14 residues. CDR1 and CDR2 (germline): LGHDT, YNNKEL (reference sequence). CDR3 coding DNA: TGTGCCAGCAGCCAAGGACAGCAAAACTATGGCTACGCCTTC. Amino acids: CASSQGQQNYGYAF.

In this sample, this clonotype turned up a few times. This chain uses TRBV11-3 with TRBJ2-1, with 7 nucleotides matching TRBD2. This CDR3 has 15 amino acids. J lost 8 bases, V lost 4 bases, and 11 bases had no gene match. The germline CDR1 and CDR2 sequences are SGHNT and YENEEA. CDR3 DNA sequence: TGTGCCAGCAGCTCTGGTGGCGGGGGAGTCGATGAGCAGTTCTTC. Translation gives CASSSGGGGVDEQFF.

In its sample, this clonotype was seen many times. The V and J genes are TRBV6-5 and TRBJ1-1; 11 nucleotides agree with TRBD1. Per germline, CDR1 MNHEY and CDR2 SVGAGI. The CDR3 contains 15 residues. V lost 6 bases, J lost 3 bases, and 6 bases stayed unmatched. The CDR3 here is CASRDRGRSDTEAFF. As DNA, the CDR3 is TGTGCCAGCAGGGACAGGGGGCGGTCGGACACTGAAGCTTTCTTT.

This clonotype was found a few times. This CDR3 reads CASSVGLAVEAFF. As DNA, the CDR3 is TGTGCCAGCAGCGTAGGGCTGGCAGTTGAAGCTTTCTTT. The chain couples TRBV9 to TRBJ1-1; D unclear. CDR3 length equals 13 residues. The germline CDR1 and CDR2 sequences are SGDLS and YYNGEE. V dropped 0 bases and J dropped 7 bases, with 10 bases sitting between them.

CDR3 nucleotides: TGTGCCAGCAGTTTCACTCACGGACTAGCGGGGAACCAAGAGACCCAGTACTTC. This translates into CASSFTHGLAGNQETQYF. The J gene is TRBJ2-5, the V gene TRBV6-2 or TRBV6-3; 12 nucleotides match TRBD2. The CDR3 has 18 amino acids. Germline CDR1 MNHEY, CDR2 SVGEGT. With 4 bases clipped from V and 0 bases from J, the junction kept 9 bases outside the gene matches.

This clonotype was seen ten or more times. The chain recombines TRBV28 with TRBJ2-3; D remains ambiguous. The CDR3 sequence is 14 residues long. Trimming shortened V by 3 bases and J by 3 bases, and 10 bases separated the two germline ends. Germline V gene sequence: CDR1 MDHEN, CDR2 SYDVKM. CDR3 region: CASSFGQETDTQYF. CDR3 coding DNA: TGTGCCAGCAGTTTTGGGCAGGAGACAGATACGCAGTATTTT. The whole variable domain, remainder taken from reference TRBV28 and TRBJ2-3, is DVKVTQSSRYLVKRTGEKVFLECVQDMDHENMFWYRQDPGLGLRLIYFSYDVKMKEKGDIPEGYSVSREKKERFSLILESASTNQTSMYLCASSFGQETDTQYFGPGTRLTVL.